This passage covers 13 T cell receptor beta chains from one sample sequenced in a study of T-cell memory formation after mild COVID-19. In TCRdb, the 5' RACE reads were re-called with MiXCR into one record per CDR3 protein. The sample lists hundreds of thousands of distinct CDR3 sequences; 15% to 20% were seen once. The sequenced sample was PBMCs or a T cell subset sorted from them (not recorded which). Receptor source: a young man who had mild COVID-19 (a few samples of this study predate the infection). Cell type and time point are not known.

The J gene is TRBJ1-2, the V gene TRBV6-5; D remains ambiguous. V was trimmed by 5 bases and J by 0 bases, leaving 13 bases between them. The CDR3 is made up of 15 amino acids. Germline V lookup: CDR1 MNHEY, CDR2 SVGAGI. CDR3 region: CASSLRHPANYGYTF. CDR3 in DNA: TGTGCCAGCAGTCTCAGACACCCAGCTAACTATGGCTACACCTTC.

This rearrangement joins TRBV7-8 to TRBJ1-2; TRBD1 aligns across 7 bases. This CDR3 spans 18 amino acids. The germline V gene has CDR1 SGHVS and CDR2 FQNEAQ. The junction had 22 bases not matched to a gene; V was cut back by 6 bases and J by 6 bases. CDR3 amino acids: CASRKSAGDRTQLDGYTF. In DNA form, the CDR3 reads TGTGCCAGCAGAAAGAGCGCTGGGGACAGAACCCAGCTTGATGGCTACACCTTC.

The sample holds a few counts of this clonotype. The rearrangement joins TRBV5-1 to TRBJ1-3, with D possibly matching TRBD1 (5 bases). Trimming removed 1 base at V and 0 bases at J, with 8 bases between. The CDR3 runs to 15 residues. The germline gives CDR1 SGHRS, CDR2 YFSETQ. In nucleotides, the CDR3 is TGCGCCAGCAGCTTGTTAGGGACCTCTGGAAACACCATATATTTT. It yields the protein CASSLLGTSGNTIYF.

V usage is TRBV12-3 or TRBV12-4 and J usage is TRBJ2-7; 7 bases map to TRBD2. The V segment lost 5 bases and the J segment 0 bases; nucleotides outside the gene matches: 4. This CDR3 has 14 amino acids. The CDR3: CASSILAVSYEQYF. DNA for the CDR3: TGTGCCAGCAGTATCCTAGCGGTCTCCTACGAGCAGTACTTC.

DNA of the CDR3: TGTGCCAGCAGCCAAGGTTACTCAAACTATGGCTACACCTTC. It is translated as CASSQGYSNYGYTF. The gene calls are TRBV3-1 and TRBJ1-2; D is uncertain. The CDR3 consists of 14 residues. Looked up from germline, CDR1 is LGHDT and CDR2 is YNNKEL (reference sequence). Trimming shortened V by 1 base and J by 2 bases, and 8 bases separated the two germline ends.

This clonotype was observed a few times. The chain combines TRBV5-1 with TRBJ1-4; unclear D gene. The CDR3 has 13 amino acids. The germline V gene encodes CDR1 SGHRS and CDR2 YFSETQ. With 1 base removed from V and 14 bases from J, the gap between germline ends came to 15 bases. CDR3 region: CASSLPLAGRLFF. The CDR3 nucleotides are TGCGCCAGCAGCTTGCCATTAGCGGGTCGCCTGTTTTTT.

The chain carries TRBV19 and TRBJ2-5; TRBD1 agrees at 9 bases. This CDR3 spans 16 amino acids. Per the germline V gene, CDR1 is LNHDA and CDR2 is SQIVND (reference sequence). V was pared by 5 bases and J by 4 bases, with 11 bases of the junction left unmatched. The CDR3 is CASSHPPGQGVETQYF. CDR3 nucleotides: TGTGCCAGTAGTCACCCCCCGGGACAGGGAGTAGAGACCCAGTACTTC.

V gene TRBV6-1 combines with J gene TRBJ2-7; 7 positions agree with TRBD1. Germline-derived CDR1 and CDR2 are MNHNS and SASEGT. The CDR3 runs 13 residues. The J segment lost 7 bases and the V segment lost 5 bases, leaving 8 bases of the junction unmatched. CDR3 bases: TGTGCCAGCAGTAGCGAGGGGGCGGAGGAGCAGTACTTC. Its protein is CASSSEGAEEQYF.

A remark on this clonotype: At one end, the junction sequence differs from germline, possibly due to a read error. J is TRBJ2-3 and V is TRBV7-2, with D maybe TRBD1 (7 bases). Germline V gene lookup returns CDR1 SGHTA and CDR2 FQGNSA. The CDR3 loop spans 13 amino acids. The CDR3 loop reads CASSFGPRGVSTF. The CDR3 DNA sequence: TGTGCCAGCAGCTTTGGCCCCAGGGGGGTGTCAACATTT.

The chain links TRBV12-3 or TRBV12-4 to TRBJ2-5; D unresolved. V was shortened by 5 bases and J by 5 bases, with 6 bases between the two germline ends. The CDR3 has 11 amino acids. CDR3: CASSQWETQYF. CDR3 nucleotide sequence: TGTGCCAGCAGTCAATGGGAGACCCAGTACTTC.

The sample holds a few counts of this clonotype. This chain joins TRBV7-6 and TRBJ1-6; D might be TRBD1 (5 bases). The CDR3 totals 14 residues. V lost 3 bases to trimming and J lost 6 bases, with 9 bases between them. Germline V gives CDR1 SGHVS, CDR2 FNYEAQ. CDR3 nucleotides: TGTGCCAGCAGCTTCGCAGGGCCTAATTCACCCCTCCACTTT. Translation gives CASSFAGPNSPLHF.

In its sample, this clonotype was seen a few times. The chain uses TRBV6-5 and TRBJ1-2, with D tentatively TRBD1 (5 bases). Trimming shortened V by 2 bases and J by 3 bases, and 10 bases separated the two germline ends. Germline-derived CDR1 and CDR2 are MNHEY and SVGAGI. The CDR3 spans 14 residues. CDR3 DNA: TGTGCCAGCAGTTACGACAGTAACCACTATGGCTACACCTTC. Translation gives CASSYDSNHYGYTF.

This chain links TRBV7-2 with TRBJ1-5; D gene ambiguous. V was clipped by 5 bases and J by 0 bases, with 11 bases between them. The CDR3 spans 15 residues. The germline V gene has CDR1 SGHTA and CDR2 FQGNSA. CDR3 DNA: TGTGCCAGCAGCCGAAGGATGTATAGCAATCAGCCCCAGCATTTT. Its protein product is CASSRRMYSNQPQHF.